The 26 T cell receptor beta chains below all came from one sample that was sequenced in a study of OX40 agonist ivuxolimab in advanced cancers. Profiled with immunoSEQ multiplex PCR; TCRdb holds only in-frame clones, not every one. This sample has around 81,000 clones; 84% occur once, and the top ten carry 6.5% to 8%. Sequencing was performed on CD4+ or CD8+ T cells sorted from blood, taken in a trial of the OX40 agonist ivuxolimab. Every receptor here comes from an adult with an advanced solid tumor such as melanoma, head and neck, liver or kidney cancer.

J is TRBJ2-3 and V is TRBV19; D not resolved. CDR1 and CDR2 from the germline V gene are LNHDA and SQIVND (reference sequence). V was pared by 8 bases and J by 9 bases, with 6 bases between. CDR3 length: 9 amino acids. CDR3 protein: CASGNTQYF. In nucleotides, the CDR3 is TGTGCCAGTGGCAACACGCAGTATTTT. Looking up the rest from reference TRBV19 and TRBJ2-3 gives the full variable domain: DGGITQSPKYLFRKEGQNVTLSCEQNLNHDAMYWYRQDPGQGLRLIYYSQIVNDFQKGDIAEGYSVSREKKESFPLTVTSAQKNPTAFYLCASGNTQYFGPGTRLTVL.

This sequence joins TRBV27 and TRBJ1-5; D gene uncertain. Germline-derived CDR1 and CDR2 are MNHEY and SMNVEV (reference sequence). The CDR3 runs to 13 residues. V was cut by 6 bases and J by 9 bases, with 15 bases left in between. For the CDR3, the DNA is TGTGCCAGCAGCGGGCGATGGGGAGGGCCCCAGCATTTT. This gives the protein CASSGRWGGPQHF.

This clone was observed a single time. The CDR3 DNA is TGTGCCAGCAGCGACCAACTAGCGGGAGGGGCATACAATGAGCAGTTCTTC. It yields the protein CASSDQLAGGAYNEQFF. V gene TRBV9 combines with J gene TRBJ2-1; 13 nucleotides align to TRBD2. Germline assignment: CDR1 SGDLS and CDR2 YYNGEE. The CDR3 contains 17 residues. V lost 3 bases to trimming and J lost 4 bases; unmatched junction nucleotides: 7.

The chain couples TRBV4-3 to TRBJ2-1; 14 positions match TRBD2. The CDR3 sequence is 16 residues long. Losses at the gene ends were 0 bases for V and 13 bases for J; bases not matched to a gene: 8. Germline V gene data show CDR1 as LGHNA and CDR2 as YSLEER. In DNA, the CDR3 is TGCGCCAGCAGCCAAGATTCGGGGACTAGCGGGAGCATCCAGTTCTTC. Encoded protein: CASSQDSGTSGSIQFF.

The DNA of the CDR3 is TGTGCCAGCAGCCGACTTTCCGGGACTAGCGGGGGGACAGATACGCAGTATTTT. Amino acids: CASSRLSGTSGGTDTQYF. This chain links TRBV4-2 with TRBJ2-3; 15 bases line up with TRBD2. The V gene's germline CDR1 is LGHNA and CDR2 YNFKEQ. This CDR3 has 18 amino acids. Trimming cost V 4 bases and J 3 bases; bases outside gene matches: 8.

DNA for the CDR3: TGTGCCAGCAGCTTGAAATATGAGCAGTTCTTC. Its protein product is CASSLKYEQFF. The chain uses TRBV11-2 and TRBJ2-1, with D uncertain. Trimming left V 3 bases short and J 8 bases short, with 5 bases between. Per the germline V gene, CDR1 is SGHAT and CDR2 is FQNNGV. The CDR3 length is 11 residues.

The chain uses TRBV7-8 and TRBJ1-5; D might be TRBD1 (6 bases). Germline V gene lookup returns CDR1 SGHVS and CDR2 FQNEAQ. The CDR3 loop spans 15 amino acids. V lost 5 bases and J 3 bases, leaving 14 bases between the germline ends. The CDR3 loop is CASSEQTGANQPQHF. The CDR3 region has the DNA TGTGCCAGCAGCGAACAGACAGGAGCCAATCAGCCCCAGCATTTT.

This chain uses TRBV5-1 with TRBJ2-7; 9 bases are shared with TRBD1. After removal of 4 bases from V and 8 bases from J, the junction contained 10 bases not matched to a gene. This CDR3 region has 14 residues. Germline CDR1 reads SGHRS; CDR2 reads YFSETQ. In DNA, the CDR3 is TGCGCCAGCAGCCCAACCGGGACAGGGTTGAAGCAGTACTTC. The encoded protein is CASSPTGTGLKQYF.

This rearrangement joins TRBV5-4 to TRBJ2-1; TRBD2 matches 10 bases. V was clipped by 2 bases and J by 7 bases; unmatched bases: 3. Germline CDR1 reads SGHNT; CDR2 reads YYREEE (reference sequence). The CDR3 runs 14 residues. The CDR3 here is CASSFSGGTNEQFF. CDR3 nucleotides: TGTGCCAGCAGCTTTAGCGGGGGGACGAATGAGCAGTTCTTC.

This clone showed up just once. The chain employs TRBV5-1 and TRBJ1-2, with 11 bases fitting TRBD1. Germline loops: CDR1 SGHRS, CDR2 YFSETQ. V shed 4 bases and J 4 bases; nucleotides not matched to a gene: 6. The CDR3 length is 15 residues. The CDR3 protein is CASSPGQGGIYGYTF. In DNA, the CDR3 is TGCGCCAGCAGCCCGGGACAGGGGGGTATCTATGGCTACACCTTC.

The chain recombines TRBV7-2 with TRBJ2-7; 11 bases align to TRBD2. This CDR3 region has 14 residues. CDR1 SGHTA and CDR2 FQGNSA come from the germline V gene. J lost 6 bases, V lost 6 bases, and 7 bases had no gene match. DNA of the CDR3: TGTGCCAGCAGTATAGCGGGAGGGACCGGCGAGCAGTACTTC. It specifies CASSIAGGTGEQYF.

V gene TRBV6-1 combines with J gene TRBJ1-1; possibly TRBD1 for D (6 bases). This CDR3 has 13 residues. Between the trimmed V and J ends, which lost 6 bases and 1 base, there was a span of 9 bases. CDR1 is MNHNS, CDR2 SASEGT, per germline. CDR3 residues: CASRAGQNTEAFF. Written as DNA, the CDR3 is TGTGCCAGCAGAGCGGGACAGAACACTGAAGCTTTCTTT.

This chain connects TRBV11-2 to TRBJ2-3; 14 nucleotides align to TRBD2. J was trimmed by 10 bases and V by 3 bases; bases with no gene match: 12. The CDR3 consists of 17 residues. From germline, CDR1 is SGHAT and CDR2 FQNNGV. The CDR3 here is CASSLTGTSGRLLSQYF. The CDR3 region has the DNA TGTGCCAGCAGCTTGACCGGGACTAGCGGGAGATTACTGTCGCAGTATTTT.

This clone was recorded once. The rearrangement joins TRBV7-2 to TRBJ2-7; a weak D match, TRBD1 (6 bases). The V end lost 5 bases, the J end lost 2 bases, and 19 bases lay between the germline ends. CDR3 length equals 16 residues. CDR1 and CDR2 from the germline V gene are SGHTA and FQGNSA. DNA for the CDR3: TGTGCCAGCAGCACCCGAACAGGGTCAGGAGCCTACGAGCAGTACTTC. Its translation: CASSTRTGSGAYEQYF.

The chain is built from TRBV7-2 and TRBJ2-7; the match to TRBD2 covers 7 bases. This CDR3 is 17 amino acids long. Germline V gene sequence: CDR1 SGHTA, CDR2 FQGNSA. V lost 1 base, J lost 0 bases, and 9 bases stayed unmatched. The CDR3 bases are TGTGCCAGCAGCTTAGAGAGCCTAGCGGCACTCTCCTACGAGCAGTACTTC. Translating gives CASSLESLAALSYEQYF.

The chain links TRBV28 to TRBJ1-1; 7 bases line up with TRBD1. Per the germline V gene, CDR1 is MDHEN and CDR2 is SYDVKM. This CDR3 is built from 13 residues. With V trimmed by 7 bases and J by 5 bases, 7 bases remained unmatched. The CDR3 reads CASIQGVRTEAFF. The CDR3 DNA sequence: TGTGCCAGCATCCAGGGGGTGAGAACTGAAGCTTTCTTT.

The chain combines TRBV6-1 with TRBJ1-5; D perhaps matches TRBD1 (5 bases). This CDR3 has 15 amino acids. V was cut by 1 base and J by 5 bases, with 12 bases left in between. Germline V gene sequence: CDR1 MNHNS, CDR2 SASEGT. This CDR3 is CASSEELGVHQPQHF. CDR3 DNA sequence: TGTGCCAGCAGTGAAGAGTTAGGGGTTCATCAGCCCCAGCATTTT.

V gene TRBV9 combines with J gene TRBJ2-2, with a possible D match to TRBD2 (5 bases). Per the germline V gene, CDR1 is SGDLS and CDR2 is YYNGEE. Trimming left V 3 bases short and J 1 base short, with 19 bases between. The CDR3 sequence is 18 residues long. This chain's CDR3 is CASSAPWRRPQNTGELFF. The CDR3 DNA follows: TGTGCCAGCAGCGCCCCCTGGCGGAGGCCCCAGAACACCGGGGAGCTGTTTTTT.

This clone has just a few counts. V and J are TRBV6-4 and TRBJ2-3, with 9 bases identical to TRBD1. CDR3 length: 19 amino acids. Germline-derived CDR1 and CDR2 are MRHNA and SNTAGT. The junction had 17 bases not matched to a gene; V was cut back by 5 bases and J by 2 bases. DNA for the CDR3: TGTGCCAGCAGTCACATAAGGGGGATCGGGACAGGGAACACAGATACGCAGTATTTT. Its protein is CASSHIRGIGTGNTDTQYF.

This chain joins TRBV7-2 and TRBJ1-5; a weak D match, TRBD1 (6 bases). This CDR3 is built from 16 residues. The V end was cut by 0 bases, the J end by 6 bases, with 15 bases between. Germline assignment: CDR1 SGHTA and CDR2 FQGNSA. The CDR3 nucleotides are TGTGCCAGCAGCTTAGCGCAGGGGAGGGTTGGTCAGCCCCAGCATTTT. Encoded protein: CASSLAQGRVGQPQHF.

This rearrangement joins TRBV10-3 to TRBJ2-5; no firm D call. The germline V gene encodes CDR1 ENHRY and CDR2 SYGVKD. Trimming removed 11 bases from V and 1 base from J, with 17 bases in between. The CDR3 length is 14 residues. The CDR3 DNA sequence: TGTGCCCATAACGCCAGAGGTTCCCAAGAGACCCAGTACTTC. This translates into CAHNARGSQETQYF.

As to this clone: Because the CDR3's place on the DNA is in doubt, the DNA is left out and the CDR3 is given as listed by TCRdb. V and J are TRBV25-1 and TRBJ1-1. Germline lookup yields CDR1 MGHDK and CDR2 SYGVNS. The CDR3 is 14 residues long, counting both termini. CDR3 loop: CASSRAGPREEAFF.

The V and J genes are TRBV28 and TRBJ1-2; 8 nucleotides agree with TRBD1. The CDR3 covers 15 residues. Losses at the gene ends were 3 bases for V and 0 bases for J; bases not matched to a gene: 3. The germline V gene encodes CDR1 MDHEN and CDR2 SYDVKM. The CDR3 region is CASSFRQGSNYGYTF. The CDR3 region has the DNA TGTGCCAGCAGTTTCCGACAGGGGTCTAACTATGGCTACACCTTC.

This chain joins TRBV7-2 and TRBJ2-7; TRBD1 is a possible D gene (5 bases). Germline CDR1 SGHTA, CDR2 FQGNSA. The CDR3 totals 15 residues. Trimming took 1 base from V and 2 from J, leaving 12 bases between them. This CDR3 is CASSLVPDSTYEQYV. In DNA form, the CDR3 reads TGTGCCAGCAGCTTAGTCCCCGACAGCACCTACGAGCAGTACGTC.

The V gene is TRBV19, the J gene TRBJ2-6; TRBD1 agrees at 10 bases. The germline V gene has CDR1 LNHDA and CDR2 SQIVND (reference sequence). The junction had 1 base not matched to a gene; V was cut back by 6 bases and J by 2 bases. The CDR3 spans 15 residues. Here the CDR3 reads CASRDRGAGANVLTF. In nucleotides, the CDR3 is TGTGCCAGTAGGGACAGGGGGGCTGGGGCCAACGTCCTGACTTTC.

This chain links TRBV9 with TRBJ2-5; D ambiguous. Germline CDR1 SGDLS, CDR2 YYNGEE. This CDR3 region has 15 residues. The V and J ends lost 0 bases and 4 bases respectively, with 13 bases between them. DNA for the CDR3: TGTGCCAGCAGCGTAGCCGAAATAAGAAGAGAGACCCAGTACTTC. It is translated as CASSVAEIRRETQYF.